The sequence of this TCR beta chain was determined in a study of PD-1 blockade in mismatch repair-deficient tumors. Across the whole study: Patients had fewer than 15 mismatch repair-deficient cancer types and were previously treated and progressing. General observations from the study: Tumor-resident clones, often undetectable pretreatment in blood, expanded then contracted after pembrolizumab.

Germline V CDR1 and CDR2: LGHNA, YSLEER. CDR3 length equals 13 residues. Trimming took off 0 bases at V and 3 bases at J, with 6 bases between the two ends. Profiling relied on immunoSEQ multiplex PCR, and the TCRdb table lists in-frame clones only, not all of them. The data contain 100,000 to 150,000 clones, more than 85% of them singletons. Notes on this clone: Its antigen is as yet unknown.

Three pembrolizumab responders had their TCRs sequenced. The chain carries TRBV4-3 and TRBJ2-7; D not resolved. The sample was peripheral blood, taken 44 weeks after starting pembrolizumab. The origin of this receptor is an adult with mismatch repair-deficient cancer. The DNA for the CDR3 is TGCGCCAGCAGCCAAGATAGCTTCTACGAGCAGTACTTC. Its translation: CASSQDSFYEQYF.